This T cell receptor beta chain was found in a study of shared T cell receptors in the human thymus. TCRdb keeps only in-frame clones here, not all; method: immunoSEQ multiplex PCR. The sample holds hundreds of thousands of clones, 85% to 90% seen once. These sequences were also reported in another study, on human thymus T cells. That work adds: Across thymic and blood repertoires, the usage of V and J genes appeared to be biased.

The TCR originated in a boy younger than two with a congenital heart defect. Sample: thymocytes.

CDR3 nucleotides: TGTGCCAGTAGTATAGTGGGGGCCACCCACTTTTACGAGCAGTACTTC. Translation gives CASSIVGATHFYEQYF. The chain uses TRBV19 and TRBJ2-7; D perhaps matches TRBD1 (6 bases). The CDR3 has 16 residues. Trimming stripped 1 base from V and 4 bases from J, with 17 bases between. CDR1 and CDR2 from the germline V gene are LNHDA and SQIVND (reference sequence).